This T cell receptor (beta chain) is from a study of regulatory T cells in long-lasting Graves disease. With regard to this clonotype: The antigen is unknown.

Sample time point: newly diagnosed GD, antithyroid drugs for less than 3 months. RNA isolated from PBMCs was used to make the TCR library. This CDR3 contains 14 residues. Per germline, CDR1 SGHRS and CDR2 YFSETQ. Study results and caveats: Persistent Graves' patients showed reduced TCR diversity versus newly diagnosed patients.

Libraries of TCR beta came from iRepertoire HTBI primers plus Arm-PCR of CDR3 regions. TCRdb ran MiXCR on the multiplex PCR reads and lists one entry per CDR3 protein. This table holds around 250,000 distinct CDR3 sequences, approximately 20% found once. These data were also filed under a second study, of T cells in Graves' hyperthyroidism and ophthalmopathy.

The material sequenced was peripheral blood mononuclear cells (PBMCs), taken at new diagnosis, from a patient treated with antithyroid drugs. This chain joins TRBV5-1 and TRBJ1-4; D is unresolved. This receptor was taken from a woman between 25 and 40 years old with Graves disease. For the CDR3, the DNA is TGCGCTGGGTACCGAACCCGAGATAATGAAAAACTGTTTTTT. As protein: CAGYRTRDNEKLFF.